This T cell receptor (beta chain) was sequenced for a study of control samples from healthy donors and cancer patients. CDR3 size: 15 residues. Germline V gives CDR1 SGHAT, CDR2 FQNNGV. V lost 3 bases, J lost 6 bases, and 14 bases lay in between. The assay was immunoSEQ multiplex PCR, and TCRdb's table has in-frame clones only and misses some. The profile shows 150,000 to 200,000 clones, 92% of them singletons. The rearrangement links TRBV11-2 to TRBJ2-2; D unresolved. Material: blood. The sequence came from a woman in her twenties or thirties in good health. In DNA, the CDR3 is TGTGCCAGCAGCTTCTCTCTAGTCGGGTCCGGGGAGCTGTTTTTT. It is translated as CASSFSLVGSGELFF.